The 25 T cell receptor beta chains in this list originate from one sample, sequenced in a study of T-cell memory formation after mild COVID-19. TCRdb re-called the 5' RACE reads through MiXCR, storing one row per CDR3 protein. The profile shows roughly 320,000 distinct CDR3 sequences, around 28% of them singletons. Sequenced input: PBMCs or a T cell subset sorted from them (not recorded which). All receptors come from an adult woman who had mild COVID-19 (a few samples of this study predate the infection). Cell type and time point are not known.

In its sample, this clonotype was seen a few times. CDR3 nucleotide sequence: TGTGCCAGCAGCACCGCAATGGACAGGTTCTCCTACGAGCAGTACTTC. Encoded protein: CASSTAMDRFSYEQYF. V and J are TRBV21-1 and TRBJ2-7; TRBD1 was called by the table and not checked on the DNA. TRBV21-1 has pseudogene status. The length of the CDR3 is 16 residues.

J is TRBJ2-1 and V is TRBV29-1; perhaps TRBD1 as D (6 bases). This CDR3 has 11 amino acids. With 2 bases removed from V and 8 bases from J, the gap between germline ends came to 7 bases. Germline V gives CDR1 SQVTM, CDR2 ANQGSEA. The CDR3 DNA reads TGCAGCGTTGAACAGGGGCATGAGCAGTTCTTC. Translation: CSVEQGHEQFF.

The chain carries TRBV20-1 and TRBJ2-2; TRBD2 is a possible D gene (6 bases). Germline V gene sequence: CDR1 DFQATT, CDR2 SNEGSKA (reference sequence). This CDR3 comprises 15 residues. CDR3 sequence: CLLTSRPSCTGELFF. CDR3 DNA: TGCCTTCTTACTAGCCGCCCTTCTTGCACCGGGGAGCTGTTTTTT.

In this sample, this clonotype turned up a few times. V usage is TRBV4-2 and J usage is TRBJ2-4; D remains ambiguous. This CDR3 has 13 residues. From germline, CDR1 is LGHNA and CDR2 YNFKEQ. V was clipped by 0 bases and J by 6 bases, with 6 bases between them. As DNA, the CDR3 is TGTGCCAGCAGCCAAGAGCAGATAAACATTCAGTACTTC. Translation gives CASSQEQINIQYF.

There are a few counts of this clonotype. The chain employs TRBV9 and TRBJ1-1; D uncertain. V lost 0 bases and J 5 bases, leaving 8 bases between the germline ends. Germline CDR1 is SGDLS and CDR2 is YYNGEE. The CDR3 covers 13 residues. In DNA form, the CDR3 reads TGTGCCAGCAGCGTAGTCGCTGGAACTGAAGCTTTCTTT. Translation: CASSVVAGTEAFF. Supplemented by reference TRBV9 and TRBJ1-1, the full variable domain reads DSGVTQTPKHLITATGQRVTLRCSPRSGDLSVYWYQQSLDQGLQFLIQYYNGEERAKGNILERFSAQQFPDLHSELNLSSLELGDSALYFCASSVVAGTEAFFGQGTRLTVV.

V usage is TRBV12-3 or TRBV12-4 and J usage is TRBJ2-1; D is ambiguous. Trimming cost V 6 bases and J 4 bases, with 10 bases left between them. This CDR3 region has 13 residues. The CDR3 coding sequence is TGTGCCAGCAGCTACGGAGTTTACAATGAGCAGTTCTTC. It encodes CASSYGVYNEQFF.

This clonotype was observed a handful of times. The chain carries TRBV5-1 and TRBJ2-7; D might be TRBD2 (6 bases). Trimming stripped 8 bases from V and 0 bases from J, with 18 bases between. The germline V gene encodes CDR1 SGHRS and CDR2 YFSETQ. The CDR3 runs 15 residues. The CDR3 nucleotides are TGCGCCAGTGATCAGGGACTTCGTATCTCCTACGAGCAGTACTTC. Translating it yields CASDQGLRISYEQYF.

The rearrangement joins TRBV19 to TRBJ2-7, with D possibly TRBD1 on 5 matching bases. The CDR3 has 14 residues. V lost 5 bases, J lost 6 bases, and 17 bases lay in between. Germline V gives CDR1 LNHDA, CDR2 SQIVND (reference sequence). The DNA for the CDR3 is TGTGCCAGTAGTTCTGCCGACCAGCAGGGCGAGCAGTACTTC. Translation: CASSSADQQGEQYF.

The rearrangement uses TRBV14 and TRBJ2-7; a weak D match, TRBD2 (6 bases). Germline V gene data show CDR1 as SGHDN and CDR2 as FVKESK. The CDR3 covers 16 residues. V was shortened by 4 bases and J by 3 bases, with 19 bases between the two germline ends. CDR3 amino acids: CASSREGTVLDYEQYF. The CDR3 nucleotides read TGTGCCAGCAGCCGCGAAGGGACTGTCCTGGACTACGAGCAGTACTTC.

The V and J genes are TRBV13 and TRBJ2-3; 10 positions agree with TRBD2. From germline, CDR1 is PRHDT and CDR2 FYEKMQ (reference sequence). J lost 3 bases, V lost 3 bases, and 9 bases had no gene match. This CDR3 contains 17 residues. DNA of the CDR3: TGTGCCAGCAGCTTTAGACTAGCGGGCTTTGGTACAGATACGCAGTATTTT. This gives the protein CASSFRLAGFGTDTQYF.

The J gene is TRBJ2-6, the V gene TRBV12-3 or TRBV12-4; D is unclear. Trimming pared 7 bases from V and 0 bases from J, leaving 1 base between. The CDR3 totals 12 residues. The CDR3 DNA sequence: TGTGCCAGCAACTCTGGGGCCAACGTCCTGACTTTC. This codes for CASNSGANVLTF.

The chain recombines TRBV29-1 with TRBJ2-3, with D perhaps matching TRBD2 (5 bases). The CDR3 is 14 amino acids. Per germline, CDR1 SQVTM and CDR2 ANQGSEA. Trimming took 5 bases from V and 6 from J, leaving 18 bases between them. Written as DNA, the CDR3 is TGCAGCGTTCGGCAAGTTGGAGGCCGCGATACGCAGTATTTT. It yields the protein CSVRQVGGRDTQYF.

The rearrangement joins TRBV5-4 to TRBJ1-1, with D tentatively TRBD1 (5 bases). Germline V gene data show CDR1 as SGHNT and CDR2 as YYREEE (reference sequence). The CDR3 sequence is 14 residues long. The ends were cut back, 6 bases at V and 1 base at J, with 13 bases in the middle. For the CDR3, the DNA is TGTGCCAGCACCGCGACAGCCTCGAACACTGAAGCTTTCTTT. Its protein product is CASTATASNTEAFF.

The V and J genes are TRBV7-3 and TRBJ2-1, with a tentative D call TRBD1 (5 bases). Trimming removed 4 bases from V and 4 bases from J, with 14 bases in between. The V gene's germline CDR1 is SGHTA and CDR2 FQGTGA. CDR3 length: 15 amino acids. The CDR3 DNA reads as TGTGCCAGCAGCTACGACAGTCACGTTTACAATGAGCAGTTCTTC. Translated, it gives CASSYDSHVYNEQFF.

This clonotype has more than one count but fewer than ten. The junction shows a germline mismatch at one end, possibly a read error. The chain combines TRBV5-1 with TRBJ2-1; weak D call: TRBD2 (5 bases). CDR1 is SGHRS and CDR2 is YFSETQ in the germline V gene. CDR3 size: 16 residues. The CDR3 reads CASSLEAAGPYNEQFF. The CDR3 bases are TGCGCCAGCAGCTTGGAAGCGGCCGGTCCCTATAATGAGCAGTTCTTC.

The J gene is TRBJ2-3, the V gene TRBV7-3; 11 nucleotides line up with TRBD2. CDR3 size: 16 residues. V trimming: 4 bases; J trimming: 1 base; junction bases outside the gene matches: 4. CDR1 SGHTA and CDR2 FQGTGA come from the germline V gene. CDR3 residues: CASSSPTSGGTDTQYF. The CDR3 region has the DNA TGTGCCAGCAGCTCGCCGACTAGCGGGGGCACAGATACGCAGTATTTT. The whole variable domain, filled in from reference TRBV7-3 and TRBJ2-3, reads GAGVSQTPSNKVTEKGKYVELRCDPISGHTALYWYRQSLGQGPEFLIYFQGTGAADDSGLPNDRFFAVRPEGSVSTLKIQRTERGDSAVYLCASSSPTSGGTDTQYFGPGTRLTVL.

This clonotype was seen a few times. This rearrangement joins TRBV6-2 or TRBV6-3 to TRBJ1-1; D is possibly TRBD1 (5 bases). Per germline, CDR1 MNHEY and CDR2 SVGEGT. Trimming took off 5 bases at V and 1 base at J, with 11 bases between the two ends. The CDR3 is made up of 14 amino acids. DNA of the CDR3: TGTGCCAGCAGTGACGGGACGGGGAACACTGAAGCTTTCTTT. Translation gives CASSDGTGNTEAFF.

This chain links TRBV12-3 or TRBV12-4 with TRBJ2-1, with D uncertain. Trimming took off 2 bases at V and 5 bases at J, with 13 bases between the two ends. CDR3 length: 15 residues. The CDR3 spells CASSLYGTHHNEQFF. CDR3 coding DNA: TGTGCCAGCAGTTTATACGGAACTCACCACAATGAGCAGTTCTTC.

This clonotype was counted a few times. The V gene is TRBV7-9, the J gene TRBJ2-3, with D perhaps matching TRBD1 (5 bases). The CDR3 has 14 amino acids. Germline V gives CDR1 SEHNR, CDR2 FQNEAQ (reference sequence). V was trimmed by 4 bases and J by 0 bases, leaving 8 bases between them. CDR3 in amino acids: CASSSQGSTDTQYF. For the CDR3, the DNA is TGTGCCAGCAGCTCGCAGGGAAGCACAGATACGCAGTATTTT.

This sequence joins TRBV5-1 and TRBJ1-2; maybe TRBD1 (5 bases). The CDR3 loop spans 16 amino acids. Per the germline V gene, CDR1 is SGHRS and CDR2 is YFSETQ. Trimming left V 4 bases short and J 2 bases short, with 18 bases between. CDR3 residues: CASSPSGQGPNYGYTF. In DNA form, the CDR3 reads TGCGCCAGCAGCCCCTCAGGGCAGGGACCCAACTATGGCTACACCTTC. Combining the CDR3 with reference TRBV5-1 and TRBJ1-2 gives the whole variable domain KAGVTQTPRYLIKTRGQQVTLSCSPISGHRSVSWYQQTPGQGLQFLFEYFSETQRNKGNFPGRFSGRQFSNSRSEMNVSTLELGDSALYLCASSPSGQGPNYGYTFGSGTRLTVV.

This clonotype was detected only a few times. V is TRBV5-1 and J is TRBJ2-7; unclear D gene. V was clipped by 2 bases and J by 1 base, with 7 bases between them. From germline, CDR1 is SGHRS and CDR2 YFSETQ. CDR3 length: 13 residues. The CDR3 is CASSFDLSYEQYF. For the CDR3, the DNA is TGCGCCAGCAGCTTTGACCTTTCCTACGAGCAGTACTTC.

This clonotype was detected only a few times. J is TRBJ2-7 and V is TRBV10-3, with 9 bases fitting TRBD1. Per germline, CDR1 ENHRY and CDR2 SYGVKD. This CDR3 region has 14 residues. V shed 4 bases, J shed 1 base, and the junction held 2 bases outside the gene matches. CDR3 sequence: CAISGGQGSYEQYF. DNA for the CDR3: TGTGCCATCAGTGGGGGACAGGGTTCCTACGAGCAGTACTTC.

This clonotype has a handful of counts. The chain couples TRBV18 to TRBJ2-6, with D perhaps being TRBD1 or TRBD2 (5 bases each). The ends were cut back, 3 bases at V and 2 bases at J, with 8 bases in the middle. Germline CDR1 reads KGHSH; CDR2 reads LQKENI. CDR3 length equals 15 residues. CDR3: CASSPGVAGANVLTF. CDR3 DNA sequence: TGTGCCAGCTCACCGGGGGTAGCTGGGGCCAACGTCCTGACTTTC.

The chain joins TRBV2 to TRBJ1-6; D ambiguous. Per germline, CDR1 SNHLY and CDR2 FYNNEI. Trimming stripped 6 bases from V and 4 bases from J, with 7 bases between. The CDR3 loop spans 13 amino acids. The CDR3 is CASRPDYNSPLHF. CDR3 sequence (DNA): TGTGCCAGCAGGCCTGATTATAATTCACCCCTCCACTTT.

V and J are TRBV12-3 or TRBV12-4 and TRBJ2-1, with 14 bases fitting TRBD2. The trim removed 5 bases at V and 9 bases at J, leaving 6 bases unmatched. The CDR3 loop spans 15 amino acids. CDR3 residues: CASSPGLAGVAEQFF. The CDR3 DNA is TGTGCCAGCAGTCCGGGACTAGCGGGAGTGGCTGAGCAGTTCTTC.